This TCR beta chain appears in the sequencing data of a study of T cell responses to AZD1222 COVID-19 vaccine. Study-wide background: The study pooled second doses at about 4 or about 12 weeks.

The assay was immunoSEQ multiplex PCR, and TCRdb's table has in-frame clones only and misses some. The sample holds about 100,000 clones; about 93% are singletons and the top ten take over 1.5%. Study results and caveats: Vaccine-associated CD4 TCRs spanned spike, dominant at 160-218 and 743-854. Clonal diversity was possibly underestimated, and white British individuals and females predominated among donors. Two AZD1222 doses significantly raised spike-specific TCR breadth and depth over controls.

This CDR3 region has 15 residues. Germline CDR1 and CDR2: MNHEY and SVGAGI. Trimming removed 0 bases at V and 4 bases at J, with 10 bases between. Notes on this clone: Its antigen is not known.

The source of this sequence is an adult in good health. Sequenced here: peripheral blood, sampled on day 0 of AZD1222 vaccination. V gene TRBV6-5 combines with J gene TRBJ1-3, with a tentative D call TRBD1 (5 bases). Here the CDR3 reads CASSYSGAGGNTIYF. As DNA, the CDR3 is TGTGCCAGCAGTTACTCAGGGGCTGGCGGAAACACCATATATTTT.